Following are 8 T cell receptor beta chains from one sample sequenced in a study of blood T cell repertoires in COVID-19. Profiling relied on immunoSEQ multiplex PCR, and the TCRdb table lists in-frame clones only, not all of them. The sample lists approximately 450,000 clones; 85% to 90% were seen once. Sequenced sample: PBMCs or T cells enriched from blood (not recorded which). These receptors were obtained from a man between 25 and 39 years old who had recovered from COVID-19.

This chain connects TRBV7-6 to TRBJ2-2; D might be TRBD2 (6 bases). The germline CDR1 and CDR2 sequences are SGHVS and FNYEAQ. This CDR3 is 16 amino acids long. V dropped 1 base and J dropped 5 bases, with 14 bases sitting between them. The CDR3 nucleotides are TGTGCCAGCAGCTTAGACGGGGGACCCGGGACCGGGGAGCTGTTTTTT. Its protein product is CASSLDGGPGTGELFF.

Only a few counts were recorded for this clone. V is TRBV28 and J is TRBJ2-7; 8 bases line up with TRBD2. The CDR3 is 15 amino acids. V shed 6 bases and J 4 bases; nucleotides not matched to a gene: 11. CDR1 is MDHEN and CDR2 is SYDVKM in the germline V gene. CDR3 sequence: CASSPPGGGRYEQYF. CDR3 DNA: TGTGCCAGCAGCCCCCCGGGGGGGGGCAGGTACGAGCAGTACTTC.

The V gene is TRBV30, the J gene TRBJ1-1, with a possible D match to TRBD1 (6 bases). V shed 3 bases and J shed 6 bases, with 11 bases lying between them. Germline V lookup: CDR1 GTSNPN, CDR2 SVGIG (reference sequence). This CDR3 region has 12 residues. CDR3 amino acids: CAWRTGWAEAFF. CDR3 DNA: TGTGCCTGGAGAACAGGGTGGGCTGAAGCTTTCTTT. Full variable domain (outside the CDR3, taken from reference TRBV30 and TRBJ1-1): SQTIHQWPATLVQPVGSPLSLECTVEGTSNPNLYWYRQAAGRGLQLLFYSVGIGQISSEVPQNLSASRPQDRQFILSSKKLLLSDSGFYLCAWRTGWAEAFFGQGTRLTVV.

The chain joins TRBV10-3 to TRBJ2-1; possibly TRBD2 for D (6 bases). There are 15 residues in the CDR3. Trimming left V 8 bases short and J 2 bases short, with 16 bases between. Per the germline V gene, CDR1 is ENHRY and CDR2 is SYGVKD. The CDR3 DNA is TGTGCCATCGCGACCACGGGGGATACCTACAATGAGCAGTTCTTC. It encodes CAIATTGDTYNEQFF.

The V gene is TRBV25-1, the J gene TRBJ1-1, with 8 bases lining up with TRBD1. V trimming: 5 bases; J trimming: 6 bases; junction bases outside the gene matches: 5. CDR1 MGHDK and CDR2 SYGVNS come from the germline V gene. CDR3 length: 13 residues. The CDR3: CASSKLDRAEAFF. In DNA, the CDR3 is TGTGCCAGCAGTAAGTTGGACAGGGCTGAAGCTTTCTTT.

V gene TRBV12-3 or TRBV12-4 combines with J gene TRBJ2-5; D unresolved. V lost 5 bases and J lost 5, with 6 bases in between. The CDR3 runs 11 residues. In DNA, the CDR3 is TGTGCCAGCAGTCGTCGGGAGACCCAGTACTTC. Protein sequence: CASSRRETQYF.

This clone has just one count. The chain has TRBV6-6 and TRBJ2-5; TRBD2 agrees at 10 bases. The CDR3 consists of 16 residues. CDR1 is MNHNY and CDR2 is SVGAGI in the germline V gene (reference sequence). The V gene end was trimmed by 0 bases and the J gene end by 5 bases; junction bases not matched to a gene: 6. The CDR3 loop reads CASSYSASGSRETQYF. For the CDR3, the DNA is TGTGCCAGCAGTTACTCGGCTAGCGGGAGTAGGGAGACCCAGTACTTC.

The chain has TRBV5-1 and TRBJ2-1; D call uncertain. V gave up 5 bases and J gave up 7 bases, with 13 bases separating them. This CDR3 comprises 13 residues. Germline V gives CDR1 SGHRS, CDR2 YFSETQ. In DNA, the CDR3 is TGCGCCAGCAGTTCCCCCGCCCTAAATGAGCAGTTCTTC. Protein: CASSSPALNEQFF.